The T cell receptor beta chain described here comes from a study of CD8+ T cells in alopecia areata. Background on the study: Tofacitinib continued for 6 to 18 months and was then withheld for 6 months.

The treatment was: oral pan-JAK inhibitor, 5-10 mg twice daily. Alopecia areata patients provided lesional scalp punch biopsies and peripheral blood, both collected for the study. The authors sorted CD4+ and CD8+ T cells from PBMCs. As to this clone: What it recognizes is unknown.

Sequencing used cDNA as its template, made by extracting RNA and reverse transcribing it. Data came from immunoSEQ multiplex PCR; TCRdb stores just in-frame clones and leaves some out. The sample lists around 150,000 clones; roughly four fifths were seen once. The study, taken as a whole, reports: An increase in clonality over normal scalp was evident in lesional scalp, especially alopecia totalis/universalis.

The CDR3 loop spans 13 amino acids. Germline V gene sequence: CDR1 MNHNS, CDR2 SASEGT. Trimming removed 3 bases at V and 0 bases at J, with 6 bases between. Sequencing was performed on CD8+ T cells sorted from blood, taken at week 4, from a patient treated with tofacitinib. J is TRBJ2-7 and V is TRBV6-1; no clear D. The clonotype comes from a human donor with alopecia areata. CDR3 DNA sequence: TGTGCCAGCAGTGAGGTGGTCTCCTACGAGCAGTACTTC. Protein: CASSEVVSYEQYF.